This T cell receptor beta chain was obtained from a study of blood T cell repertoires in COVID-19. This table comes from immunoSEQ multiplex PCR, and its TCRdb copy is limited to in-frame clones, with some not included. The sample yields 200,000 to 250,000 clones, around 86% seen once. Trimming left V 7 bases short and J 3 bases short, with 19 bases between. This CDR3 is built from 16 residues. The V gene's germline CDR1 is MNHEY and CDR2 SMNVEV (reference sequence). The clonotype was recovered from a woman in her 50s with COVID-19, enrolled during active disease. This chain uses TRBV27 with TRBJ2-1, with D possibly being TRBD1 (6 bases). Source material: peripheral blood. The CDR3 region is CASTVFLTGNYNEQFF. CDR3 DNA sequence: TGTGCCAGCACAGTCTTCTTGACAGGCAACTACAATGAGCAGTTCTTC.